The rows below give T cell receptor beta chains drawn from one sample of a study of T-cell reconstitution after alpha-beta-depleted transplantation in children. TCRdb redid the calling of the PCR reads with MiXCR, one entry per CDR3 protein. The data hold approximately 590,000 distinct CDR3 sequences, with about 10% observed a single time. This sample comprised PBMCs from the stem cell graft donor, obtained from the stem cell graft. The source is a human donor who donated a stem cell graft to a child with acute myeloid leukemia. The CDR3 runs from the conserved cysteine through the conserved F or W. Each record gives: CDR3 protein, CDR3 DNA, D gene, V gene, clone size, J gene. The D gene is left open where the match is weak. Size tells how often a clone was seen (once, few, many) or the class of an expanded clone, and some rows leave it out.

CDR3: CASSQGQTNGYTF; DNA: TGTGCCAGCTCACAGGGGCAGACAAATGGCTACACCTTC; D: NA; V: TRBV18; size: few; J: TRBJ1-2
CDR3: CASSPRGLPLTGELFF; DNA: TGTGCCAGCAGCCCGAGGGGACTACCGCTGACCGGGGAGCTGTTTTTT; D: TRBD2; V: TRBV9; size: many; J: TRBJ2-2
CDR3: CASSPNRVSLYNEQFF; DNA: TGTGCCAGCAGTCCGAACAGGGTATCCCTTTACAATGAGCAGTTCTTC; D: NA; V: TRBV12-3/TRBV12-4; size: many; J: TRBJ2-1
CDR3: CASSLLAGGFGYTF; DNA: TGTGCCAGCAGTTTATTGGCAGGGGGTTTTGGCTACACCTTC; D: TRBD1; V: TRBV28; size: NA; J: TRBJ1-2
CDR3: CASSARDRDNGVKNIQYF; DNA: TGTGCCAGCAGCGCCCGGGACAGGGACAACGGGGTCAAAAACATTCAGTACTTC; D: NA; V: TRBV21-1; size: many; J: TRBJ2-4
CDR3: CASSLETGGVGNQPQHF; DNA: TGTGCCAGCAGTTTGGAGACAGGGGGCGTTGGCAATCAGCCCCAGCATTTT; D: TRBD1; V: TRBV27; size: few; J: TRBJ1-5
CDR3: CATSVRDPTGELFF; DNA: TGTGCCACCAGTGTCAGGGACCCCACCGGGGAGCTGTTTTTT; D: NA; V: TRBV24-1; size: NA; J: TRBJ2-2
CDR3: CASSPQSGVAEQYF; DNA: TGTGCCAGCAGTCCACAATCCGGGGTGGCGGAGCAGTACTTC; D: NA; V: TRBV12-3/TRBV12-4; size: few; J: TRBJ2-7
CDR3: CATSRDGATQGRDTQYF; DNA: TGTGCCACCAGCAGAGATGGTGCCACACAAGGAAGAGATACGCAGTATTTT; D: NA; V: TRBV15; size: few; J: TRBJ2-3
CDR3: CASSSTGNRNEQYF; DNA: TGTGCCAGCAGCTCCACAGGAAATCGGAACGAGCAGTACTTC; D: NA; V: TRBV11-1; size: many; J: TRBJ2-7
CDR3: CAISLEAAQPQHF; DNA: TGTGCCATCAGCCTGGAGGCAGCTCAGCCCCAGCATTTT; D: NA; V: TRBV10-3; size: few; J: TRBJ1-5
CDR3: CASSREGSYEQYF; DNA: TGTGCCAGCTCACGAGAGGGGTCCTACGAGCAGTACTTC; D: NA; V: TRBV18; size: many; J: TRBJ2-7
CDR3: CASSLGVGRNEKLFF; DNA: TGTGCCAGCAGCTTAGGGGTGGGGAGGAATGAAAAACTGTTTTTT; D: NA; V: TRBV7-6; size: few; J: TRBJ1-4
CDR3: CAWHTRQLNTEAFF; DNA: TGTGCCTGGCATACGAGACAGCTGAACACTGAAGCTTTCTTT; D: NA; V: TRBV30; size: few; J: TRBJ1-1
CDR3: CASSRLDRAYYEQYF; DNA: TGTGCCAGCAGCCGCCTGGATAGGGCTTACTACGAGCAGTACTTC; D: NA; V: TRBV7-6; size: NA; J: TRBJ2-7
CDR3: CASSPRDGYGYTF; DNA: TGTGCCAGCAGCCCCCGGGACGGCTATGGCTACACCTTC; D: NA; V: TRBV5-6; size: many; J: TRBJ1-2
CDR3: CASRRRGAVGNEQFF; DNA: TGTGCCAGCAGACGTCGCGGGGCGGTAGGCAATGAGCAGTTCTTC; D: NA; V: TRBV6-2/TRBV6-3; size: NA; J: TRBJ2-1
CDR3: CASSPGLASGTQYF; DNA: TGTGCCAGCAGTCCAGGACTAGCGAGTGGGACCCAGTACTTC; D: TRBD2; V: TRBV28; size: many; J: TRBJ2-5
CDR3: CASSRDLTDEQYF; DNA: TGTGCCAGCAGCCGGGACCTTACCGACGAGCAGTACTTC; D: NA; V: TRBV4-2; size: many; J: TRBJ2-7